This TCR beta chain appears in the sequencing data of a study of blood T cell repertoires in COVID-19. About the research overall: From T cells, B-cell-depleted T cells, or PBMCs came the material, which was cDNA or gDNA.

This clone was counted only a few times. V was pared by 4 bases and J by 2 bases, with 5 bases of the junction left unmatched. The CDR3 is 14 amino acids. CDR1 and CDR2 (germline): SGHDT, YYEEEE. Profiled with immunoSEQ multiplex PCR; TCRdb holds only in-frame clones, not every one. The table has 250,000 to 300,000 clones, about 82% seen once; the top ten hold approximately 5%. This clonotype originated in a man in his fifties or sixties with active or convalescent COVID-19. The sample was peripheral blood. The chain employs TRBV5-6 and TRBJ1-1; 7 bases are a match to TRBD1. The CDR3 sequence: CASSRYRGNTEAFF. CDR3 DNA sequence: TGTGCCAGCAGCCGGTACAGGGGAAACACTGAAGCTTTCTTT.